These T cell receptor beta chains were read from a single sample in a study of long-term antiretroviral therapy in people with HIV. The assay was immunoSEQ multiplex PCR, and TCRdb's table has in-frame clones only and misses some. The sample includes about 31,000 clones, 75% to 90% of them seen just once. The sample in question was unsorted PBMCs, obtained 0.8 years before starting antiretroviral therapy. Receptor source: a man aged 18-30 years with HIV. CDR3s include the opening cysteine and the closing phenylalanine or tryptophan. A D gene is named only where the DNA matches it firmly. Where a row states a size, it is once, few, many or the class of an expanded clone; other rows omit it.

abundance: NA; d_gene: TRBD2; v_gene: TRBV7-6; j_gene: TRBJ2-5; CDR3nt: TGTGCCAGCAGCTTAGGGGTGGGGACTAGAACTTTCCAAGAGACCCAGTACTTC; CDR3aa: CASSLGVGTRTFQETQYF
abundance: NA; d_gene: NA; v_gene: TRBV4-2; j_gene: TRBJ1-3; CDR3nt: TGTGCCAGCAGCCATGAACAGGAAACCTCTGGAAACACCATATATTTT; CDR3aa: CASSHEQETSGNTIYF
abundance: NA; d_gene: TRBD2; v_gene: TRBV18; j_gene: TRBJ2-5; CDR3nt: TGTGCCACCCTACCGCGGGGGGAGACCCAGTACTTC; CDR3aa: CATLPRGETQYF
abundance: NA; d_gene: NA; v_gene: TRBV5-6; j_gene: TRBJ1-1; CDR3nt: TGTGCCAGCAGCTTGCCGGTGAACACTGAAGCTTTCTTT; CDR3aa: CASSLPVNTEAFF
abundance: NA; d_gene: TRBD1; v_gene: TRBV6-1; j_gene: TRBJ1-5; CDR3nt: TGTGCCAGCACCTTGACAGGGTGGGGCAATCAGCCCCAGCATTTT; CDR3aa: CASTLTGWGNQPQHF
abundance: NA; d_gene: NA; v_gene: TRBV5-4; j_gene: TRBJ2-1; CDR3nt: TGTGCCAGCAGCCCCGGGACTCCCCGGAGGGAGCAGTTCTTC; CDR3aa: CASSPGTPRREQFF
abundance: NA; d_gene: TRBD2; v_gene: TRBV7-3; j_gene: TRBJ2-1; CDR3nt: TGTGCCAGCAGCACTTTAGCGGGAAGGGATGAGCAGTTCTTC; CDR3aa: CASSTLAGRDEQFF
abundance: NA; d_gene: TRBD1; v_gene: TRBV5-6; j_gene: TRBJ1-1; CDR3nt: TGTGCCAGCAGCATTAACAGGGGGCAGGCGGCTCTTTCGGCTTTCTTT; CDR3aa: CASSINRGQAALSAFF
abundance: NA; d_gene: NA; v_gene: TRBV5-1; j_gene: TRBJ2-1; CDR3nt: TGCGCCAGCAGCTTGGACGGCGTCCTTTCCTACAATGAGCAGTTCTTC; CDR3aa: CASSLDGVLSYNEQFF
abundance: few; d_gene: NA; v_gene: TRBV11-2; j_gene: TRBJ1-6; CDR3nt: TGTGCCAGCAGCTTAGACATTAATTCACCCCTCCACTTT; CDR3aa: CASSLDINSPLHF
abundance: NA; d_gene: TRBD2; v_gene: TRBV29-1; j_gene: TRBJ2-5; CDR3nt: TGCAGCGGGAGCGGGGGCCAAGAGACCCAGTACTTC; CDR3aa: CSGSGGQETQYF
abundance: NA; d_gene: TRBD1; v_gene: TRBV6-6; j_gene: TRBJ1-3; CDR3nt: TGTGCCAGCAGCCCGACAGGGAGCACTGGAAACACCATATATTTT; CDR3aa: CASSPTGSTGNTIYF